The text below deals with one T cell receptor (beta chain). The record originates from a study of Graves' ophthalmopathy and Graves' hyperthyroidism. By definition, stable hyperthyroidism involved no ophthalmopathy within 18 months of follow-up. The TCR beta CDR3 regions underwent amplification from RNA transcripts. The authors performed first-round RT-PCR with HTBI primers and then a second-round multiplex PCR. TCRdb independently ran MiXCR on the multiplex PCR reads; one entry per CDR3 protein. The sample consists of a few hundred thousand distinct CDR3 sequences, 15% of them appearing once. The material sequenced was peripheral blood. This sequence originates from a woman younger than 30 with stable Graves' hyperthyroidism.

The CDR3 DNA reads TGTGCCAGCAGCTTAGCGTACACCCAAGAGACCCAGTACTTC. This sequence encodes CASSLAYTQETQYF. The gene calls are TRBV7-8 and TRBJ2-5; no reliable D call. The V gene's germline CDR1 is SGHVS and CDR2 FQNEAQ. The ends were cut back, 0 bases at V and 1 base at J, with 6 bases in the middle. The CDR3 is 14 amino acids.